This T cell receptor beta chain was recorded in a study of blood T cell repertoires in COVID-19. On the study more broadly: PBMCs, B-cell-depleted T cells, or T cells provided the cDNA or gDNA that made up the material.

The CDR3 loop spans 19 amino acids. Germline V gene lookup returns CDR1 SGHRS and CDR2 YFSETQ. V shed 5 bases and J 0 bases; nucleotides not matched to a gene: 14. Measured with immunoSEQ multiplex PCR; TCRdb has only the in-frame clones, and not every one. The table includes around 160,000 clones, roughly 79% detected once. The clonotype was recovered from a human donor with acute or convalescent COVID-19. The donor label of this sample is uncertain. The sequenced material came from peripheral blood. The gene calls are TRBV5-1 and TRBJ2-6, with 7 bases that match TRBD1. Here the CDR3 DNA reads TGCGCCAGCAGTTTTGTTCCGGGACAGACCTTCTCTGGGGCCAACGTCCTGACTTTC. Protein sequence: CASSFVPGQTFSGANVLTF. The full variable domain, completed using reference TRBV5-1 and TRBJ2-6, is KAGVTQTPRYLIKTRGQQVTLSCSPISGHRSVSWYQQTPGQGLQFLFEYFSETQRNKGNFPGRFSGRQFSNSRSEMNVSTLELGDSALYLCASSFVPGQTFSGANVLTFGAGSRLTVL.